This T cell receptor (beta chain) was profiled in a study of blood T cells in healthy people across ages. Notes on the study in general: Among long-lived donors, naive CD4+ cells were more numerous and diversity higher than in aged donors.

As for this clonotype: Its antigen is as yet unknown.

Using a J-beta primer mix together with a sample-barcoded 5' primer, a second PCR was run for roughly 6 to 11 cycles. Unique molecular identifiers of 12 random nucleotides labeled each cDNA. TCRdb reprocessed the 5' RACE reads via MiXCR and lists one record per CDR3 protein. The data contain roughly 2 million distinct CDR3 sequences, roughly 52% of them seen just once; the ten biggest clones take up approximately 2%. Germline CDR1 and CDR2: SQVTM and ANQGSEA. The CDR3 has 13 amino acids. Trimming removed 3 bases at V and 2 bases at J, with 8 bases between. This clonotype originated in a middle-aged woman in good health. Specimen: blood. This chain links TRBV29-1 with TRBJ1-3, with D perhaps matching TRBD1 (5 bases). DNA for the CDR3: TGCAGCGTTGAGGAGGGGCCTGGAAACACCATATATTTT. Its protein product is CSVEEGPGNTIYF.